The 23 T cell receptor beta chains in this list originate from one sample, sequenced in a study of blood T cell repertoires in COVID-19. Assay used: immunoSEQ multiplex PCR; TCRdb lists only in-frame clones, some missing. The table has approximately 360,000 clones, 89% seen once. Sequences were obtained from peripheral blood. These receptors originate from a man in his forties with acute or convalescent COVID-19.

The V call is TRBV19, the J call TRBJ1-6; tentative D call: TRBD1 (5 bases). CDR3 length: 16 amino acids. Germline CDR1 reads LNHDA; CDR2 reads SQIVND (reference sequence). Trimming pared 0 bases from V and 7 bases from J, leaving 13 bases between. The CDR3 region has the DNA TGTGCCAGTAGTATAGATCTGGCAGGGCACAATTCACCCCTCCACTTT. Protein product: CASSIDLAGHNSPLHF.

The rearrangement links TRBV9 to TRBJ2-1; 7 bases map to TRBD1. This CDR3 is 16 amino acids long. Germline CDR1 reads SGDLS; CDR2 reads YYNGEE. V trimming: 1 base; J trimming: 7 bases; junction bases outside the gene matches: 11. DNA of the CDR3: TGTGCCAGCAGCGTATACGTCCAGGGGGTCAGAAATGAGCAGTTCTTC. Its translation: CASSVYVQGVRNEQFF.

The chain has TRBV6-6 and TRBJ1-1; TRBD1 might be the D (6 bases). This CDR3 spans 14 amino acids. CDR1 is MNHNY and CDR2 is SVGAGI in the germline V gene (reference sequence). The V and J ends lost 2 bases and 7 bases respectively, with 14 bases between them. CDR3 in DNA: TGTGCCAGCAGTTACGCGGGGGCAGGTGATGAAGCTTTCTTT. It yields the protein CASSYAGAGDEAFF.

The CDR3 loop reads CASSLFLQGARPDNSPLHF. The DNA of the CDR3 is TGTGCCAGCAGCTTGTTTTTACAGGGGGCACGTCCCGATAATTCACCCCTCCACTTT. This chain uses TRBV5-6 with TRBJ1-6; 9 nucleotides align to TRBD1. The CDR3 extends over 19 amino acids. Germline assignment: CDR1 SGHDT and CDR2 YYEEEE. Trimming removed 1 base from V and 5 bases from J; junction bases left unmatched: 13.

This chain joins TRBV5-1 and TRBJ2-7, with a weak D call TRBD2 (6 bases). The CDR3 is 14 amino acids. V lost 0 bases, J lost 4 bases, and 11 bases lay in between. Germline V gene data show CDR1 as SGHRS and CDR2 as YFSETQ. CDR3 coding DNA: TGCGCCAGCAGCTTGGCCGGAGGGAAGTACGAGCAGTACTTC. Protein sequence: CASSLAGGKYEQYF. Full variable domain (outside the CDR3, taken from reference TRBV5-1 and TRBJ2-7): KAGVTQTPRYLIKTRGQQVTLSCSPISGHRSVSWYQQTPGQGLQFLFEYFSETQRNKGNFPGRFSGRQFSNSRSEMNVSTLELGDSALYLCASSLAGGKYEQYFGPGTRLTVT.

The rearrangement joins TRBV7-9 to TRBJ1-3; D is possibly TRBD1 (6 bases). V lost 1 base and J 6 bases, leaving 13 bases between the germline ends. CDR1 and CDR2 from the germline V gene are SEHNR and FQNEAQ (reference sequence). The length of the CDR3 is 15 residues. CDR3 loop: CASSLVAGVVNTIYF. As DNA, the CDR3 is TGTGCCAGCAGCTTAGTTGCAGGGGTGGTAAACACCATATATTTT. Full variable domain (rest looked up from reference TRBV7-9 and TRBJ1-3): DTGVSQNPRHKITKRGQNVTFRCDPISEHNRLYWYRQTLGQGPEFLTYFQNEAQLEKSRLLSDRFSAERPKGSFSTLEIQRTEQGDSAMYLCASSLVAGVVNTIYFGEGSWLTVV.

The chain uses TRBV27 and TRBJ2-2; 9 bases agree with TRBD1. Germline values: CDR1 MNHEY, CDR2 SMNVEV (reference sequence). This CDR3 comprises 15 residues. With 7 bases clipped from V and 5 bases from J, the junction kept 8 bases outside the gene matches. The CDR3 region is CASKGGQGRTGELFF. The CDR3 DNA is TGTGCCAGCAAAGGGGGACAGGGAAGAACCGGGGAGCTGTTTTTT.

This chain joins TRBV5-1 and TRBJ2-3, with D perhaps TRBD1 (5 bases). This CDR3 has 18 residues. V lost 3 bases, J lost 2 bases, and 22 bases lay in between. Germline values: CDR1 SGHRS, CDR2 YFSETQ. In nucleotides, the CDR3 is TGCGCCAGCAGCTATAGAATGCAGGGAACCCCCCCCACAGATACGCAGTATTTT. Translating it yields CASSYRMQGTPPTDTQYF. The full variable domain, completed using reference TRBV5-1 and TRBJ2-3, is KAGVTQTPRYLIKTRGQQVTLSCSPISGHRSVSWYQQTPGQGLQFLFEYFSETQRNKGNFPGRFSGRQFSNSRSEMNVSTLELGDSALYLCASSYRMQGTPPTDTQYFGPGTRLTVL.

The rearrangement links TRBV11-2 to TRBJ2-7; tentatively, D is TRBD2 (5 bases). CDR1 SGHAT and CDR2 FQNNGV come from the germline V gene. With 5 bases removed from V and 4 bases from J, the gap between germline ends came to 21 bases. The CDR3 sequence is 16 residues long. The CDR3 DNA reads as TGTGCCAGCAGCCGGATTAGGTTAGCGCAACCTTACGAGCAGTACTTC. Amino acids: CASSRIRLAQPYEQYF.

The V and J genes are TRBV5-4 and TRBJ2-2; TRBD2 is a possible D gene (6 bases). The V end lost 4 bases, the J end lost 5 bases, and 18 bases lay between the germline ends. Germline CDR1 is SGHNT and CDR2 is YYREEE (reference sequence). The length of the CDR3 is 16 residues. CDR3 DNA sequence: TGTGCCAGCAGCCTCCCCTACGGGGGATCGACCGGGGAGCTGTTTTTT. It is translated as CASSLPYGGSTGELFF.

The J gene is TRBJ2-7, the V gene TRBV7-2; TRBD2 aligns across 8 bases. This CDR3 contains 14 residues. V was clipped by 1 base and J by 4 bases; unmatched bases: 3. Germline V CDR1 and CDR2: SGHTA, FQGNSA. DNA for the CDR3: TGTGCCAGCAGCTTAGTTAGCGGGAATTACGAGCAGTACTTC. It specifies CASSLVSGNYEQYF. The variable domain in full, completed from reference TRBV7-2 and TRBJ2-7, reads GAGVSQSPSNKVTEKGKDVELRCDPISGHTALYWYRQSLGQGLEFLIYFQGNSAPDKSGLPSDRFSAERTGGSVSTLTIQRTQQEDSAVYLCASSLVSGNYEQYFGPGTRLTVT.

V and J are TRBV19 and TRBJ2-3; TRBD2 matches at 8 bases. CDR3 length: 15 residues. The junction had 10 bases not matched to a gene; V was cut back by 6 bases and J by 5 bases. Germline lookup yields CDR1 LNHDA and CDR2 SQIVND (reference sequence). The CDR3 loop reads CASSSGGGRGDTQYF. In DNA form, the CDR3 reads TGTGCCAGTAGCTCGGGGGGGGGCCGGGGAGATACGCAGTATTTT.

Concerning this clone: The same CDR3 is also encoded by other DNA sequences in this sample. V and J are TRBV10-3 and TRBJ2-1, with TRBD1 matching 7 bases. The germline CDR1 and CDR2 sequences are ENHRY and SYGVKD. The CDR3 has 13 residues. With 4 bases clipped from V and 5 bases from J, the junction kept 2 bases outside the gene matches. CDR3 nucleotides: TGTGCCATCAGTGGACAGGGTGACAATGAGCAGTTCTTC. Its protein product is CAISGQGDNEQFF.

This chain connects TRBV7-3 to TRBJ2-7; D is perhaps TRBD1 (7 bases). This CDR3 is built from 14 residues. Germline V gene sequence: CDR1 SGHTA, CDR2 FQGTGA. V was trimmed by 2 bases and J by 2 bases, leaving 10 bases between them. CDR3: CASSLGGGPYEQYF. In nucleotides, the CDR3 is TGTGCCAGCAGCTTAGGAGGGGGCCCCTACGAGCAGTACTTC.

The V and J genes are TRBV7-2 and TRBJ2-5; 15 positions agree with TRBD2. V dropped 4 bases and J dropped 2; count of bases not matched to a gene: 2. This CDR3 comprises 16 residues. Germline V CDR1 and CDR2: SGHTA, FQGNSA. The CDR3 loop reads CASSSGLAGGQETQYF. The CDR3, as DNA: TGTGCCAGCAGCTCCGGACTAGCGGGGGGGCAAGAGACCCAGTACTTC.

The V gene is TRBV28, the J gene TRBJ1-5; possible D gene TRBD1, 6 bases. Trimming left V 6 bases short and J 4 bases short, with 10 bases between. Germline lookup yields CDR1 MDHEN and CDR2 SYDVKM. The CDR3 is made up of 13 amino acids. CDR3 in amino acids: CASRTGPNQPQHF. The CDR3 region has the DNA TGTGCCAGCAGGACAGGACCTAATCAGCCCCAGCATTTT.

The chain links TRBV2 to TRBJ1-1; 7 bases map to TRBD1. The germline V gene has CDR1 SNHLY and CDR2 FYNNEI. Losses at the gene ends were 6 bases for V and 0 bases for J; bases not matched to a gene: 7. CDR3 length equals 15 residues. The DNA of the CDR3 is TGTGCCAGCAGGGGACAGCGAACCATGAACACTGAAGCTTTCTTT. Its protein is CASRGQRTMNTEAFF.

This rearrangement joins TRBV6-5 to TRBJ1-5; tentative D call: TRBD1 (6 bases). Trimming cost V 5 bases and J 5 bases, with 16 bases left between them. The CDR3 has 15 amino acids. CDR1 is MNHEY and CDR2 is SVGAGI in the germline V gene. The CDR3 DNA reads as TGTGCCAGCAGTCTCAAGGGGGAAGGCTATCAGCCCCAGCATTTT. Amino acids: CASSLKGEGYQPQHF.

The chain uses TRBV3-1 (or the pseudogene TRBV3-2) and TRBJ1-4; 10 bases are a match to TRBD1. The germline V gene encodes CDR1 LGHDT and CDR2 YNNKEL (reference sequence). After removal of 2 bases from V and 8 bases from J, the junction contained 2 bases not matched to a gene. The CDR3 is 14 residues long. The CDR3 nucleotides are TGTGCCAGCAGCCAATGGGACAGGGGAGAAAAACTGTTTTTT. Its translation: CASSQWDRGEKLFF.

The chain joins TRBV19 to TRBJ1-2; tentative D call: TRBD1 (5 bases). CDR1 is LNHDA and CDR2 is SQIVND in the germline V gene (reference sequence). With 5 bases removed from V and 6 bases from J, the gap between germline ends came to 13 bases. The CDR3 covers 13 residues. The CDR3 DNA reads as TGTGCCAGTAGTGTAGGGGCACAACATGGCTACACCTTC. The encoded protein is CASSVGAQHGYTF.

The chain employs TRBV6-6 and TRBJ2-5; D not resolved. V gave up 5 bases and J gave up 5 bases, with 12 bases separating them. Germline CDR1 MNHNY, CDR2 SVGAGI (reference sequence). The length of the CDR3 is 13 residues. CDR3 nucleotides: TGTGCCAGCAGTAAACTCGCCGCGGAGACCCAGTACTTC. It encodes CASSKLAAETQYF.

This clone was recorded only once. V gene TRBV29-1 combines with J gene TRBJ2-1; tentative D call: TRBD2 (7 bases). The CDR3 sequence is 14 residues long. The germline V gene has CDR1 SQVTM and CDR2 ANQGSEA. The germline V and J ends were trimmed by 3 bases and 4 bases, with 13 bases remaining between them. CDR3: CSVDAGAGYNEQFF. In DNA, the CDR3 is TGCAGCGTTGATGCGGGGGCGGGTTACAATGAGCAGTTCTTC.

V usage is TRBV6-5 and J usage is TRBJ1-6; 8 bases match TRBD1. CDR1 and CDR2 (germline): MNHEY, SVGAGI. The CDR3 consists of 15 residues. Unmatched junction bases numbered 2, after V lost 0 bases and J lost 7 bases. The CDR3 coding sequence is TGTGCCAGCAGTTACTCCAGGGGGCAAAATTCACCCCTCCACTTT. It is translated as CASSYSRGQNSPLHF.